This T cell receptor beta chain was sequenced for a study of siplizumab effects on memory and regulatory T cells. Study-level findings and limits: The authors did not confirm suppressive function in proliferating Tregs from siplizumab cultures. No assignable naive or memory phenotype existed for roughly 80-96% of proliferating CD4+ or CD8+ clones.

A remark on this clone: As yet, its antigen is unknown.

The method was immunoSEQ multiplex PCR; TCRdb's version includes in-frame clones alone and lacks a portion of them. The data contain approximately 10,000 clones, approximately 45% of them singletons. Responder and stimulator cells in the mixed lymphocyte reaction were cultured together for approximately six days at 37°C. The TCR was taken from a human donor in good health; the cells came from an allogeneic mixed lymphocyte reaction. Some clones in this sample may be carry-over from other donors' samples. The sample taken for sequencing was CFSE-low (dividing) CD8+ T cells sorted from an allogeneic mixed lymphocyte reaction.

The CDR3 sequence is CASSWGYNEQFF. CDR3 nucleotides: TGTGCCAGCAGTTGGGGATACAATGAGCAGTTCTTC. The chain employs TRBV5-4 and TRBJ2-1; no clear D. Germline assignment: CDR1 SGHNT and CDR2 YYREEE (reference sequence). The CDR3 covers 12 residues. V lost 5 bases, J lost 4 bases, and 7 bases lay in between.